Sequencing of this T cell receptor beta chain was carried out in a study of cytomegalovirus exposure and HLA in healthy donors. The CDR3 consists of 17 residues. Germline V gives CDR1 LNHDA, CDR2 SQIVND (reference sequence). This clone was counted only a few times. The PCR had 60 Vbeta and 13 Jbeta primers. Some clones are missing from TCRdb's copy, which holds only in-frame ones; the method was immunoSEQ multiplex PCR. The data show 150,000 to 200,000 clones, with 55% to 70% seen just once and about 2.9% held by the top ten. The V gene is TRBV19, the J gene TRBJ2-5, with 9 bases aligning to TRBD2. The end of the DNA aligns better with TRBJ2-7, so the J call may be wrong. The TCR originated in a woman in her thirties or forties in good health and CMV-seropositive. Specimen: PBMCs. CDR3 sequence: CASSVEQSSGITYEQYF. CDR3 nucleotides: TGTGCCAGTAGTGTCGAACAATCTAGCGGGATAACCTACGAGCAGTACTTC.